This TCR beta chain stems from a study of blood T cell repertoires in COVID-19 (dated by TCRdb to between 2020 and 2021). Regarding the research as a whole: Collaborator samples came from the United States, Italy and Spain and covered acute and convalescent phases of COVID-19. The material from the prospective study consisted of cDNA or gDNA derived from T cells, B-cell-depleted T cells, or PBMCs. Deeply sampled blood TCRbeta repertoires from subjects exposed to, actively infected with, or recovered from COVID-19 were included in the dataset. The repertoires were released in a freely available public database intended as a resource for research on the immune response to SARS-CoV-2. The samples were drawn from the first 160 participants of the ongoing ImmuneRACE study and from 1,254 subjects provided by 6 global collaborators. A de-identified subject ID, COVID-19 status, age in years and sex were almost always included in the sample metadata. Where HLA class I and class II types were available, the types were taken from metadata supplied by the sample provider, not from assay-based typing. The investigation overall reported the following: How much clinical and demographic metadata was included differed by source and by participant, and the metadata was provided uncurated.

From cysteine to phenylalanine, the CDR3 is 15 amino acids long. The sequence is cut down to CDR3 DNA, 45 bases in frame from base 1. CDR1 and CDR2 are drawn from the germline V gene (reference sequence): LNHDA, SQIVND. Trimming takes 5 bases off V and 6 bases off J; junction bases not matched to a gene: 6. Enrolling through a virtual design, the prospective study's participants ranged in age from roughly 18 to 90 years and lived across 24 United States geographic areas. To assign participants to cohorts, the prospective study relied on clinical history that participants themselves reported in a screening survey and a study questionnaire. Exposed participants were defined as having been in contact with someone with a PCR-confirmed or clinician-diagnosed COVID-19 case within 2 weeks of study entry. Mobile phlebotomists in the prospective study collected whole blood, serum and a nasopharyngeal or oropharyngeal swab from every participant. Participants in the prospective study had the option to provide additional blood draws and questionnaires over a roughly two-month period. Before DNA extraction, blood samples from the prospective study were shipped at room temperature or frozen.

Concerning this clone itself: Its specific antigen is unknown. Qualities for individual bases were not recorded, and no much larger clone is one base off.

TCRbeta CDR3 regions were amplified from genomic DNA by means of the immunoSEQ Assay, a bias-controlled multiplex PCR. Regarding the original processing steps: The number of nucleated cells in each sample was estimated from the amplification of reference gene primers within the assay. To quantify the absolute abundance of each unique TCRbeta CDR3 rearrangement, sequence reads were collapsed and filtered. Productive Simpson clonality was computed per sample as the square root of Simpson's diversity index over productive rearrangements. TCRdb took over this immuneACCESS table, retaining in-frame rearrangements with V and J assigned. Such tables are incomplete; in checked studies, under half of the missing clones stem from an unresolved V gene, and the remainder is unexplained. Clone size and the V and J calls come from that table; the DNA yielded D and trimming. The sample table shows about 64,000 clones, and roughly two thirds are seen once. Approximately 50% of the sample rests with the top ten.

The receptor chain draws on TRBV19 and TRBJ1-5, and TRBD1 matches 11 of the central bases. The origin of this receptor is a woman aged 55-70 years who had been exposed to COVID-19. Specimen: PBMCs or T cells enriched from blood (not recorded which). The CDR3 in this case is CASSPRTGGSQPQHF. DNA sequence: TGTGCCAGTAGTCCCAGGACAGGGGGCAGTCAGCCCCAGCATTTT.